A selection of T cell receptor beta chains follows, all from one sample in a study of blood T cell repertoires in COVID-19. TCRdb keeps only in-frame clones here, not all; method: immunoSEQ multiplex PCR. Seen here are fewer than 300,000 clones, around four fifths observed once, and the top ten hold 5.7%. Specimen: peripheral blood. The receptor set was obtained from an elderly man with acute or convalescent COVID-19. Both conserved end residues are part of each CDR3. The D gene is left open where the match is weak. A clone size is listed for some rows: how often the clone was seen (once, few, many), or a class if it is expanded.

V gene,J gene,clone size,D gene,CDR3 protein,CDR3 DNA
TRBV10-3,TRBJ2-5,few,.,CAISSGERETQYF,TGTGCCATCAGTTCAGGGGAGAGAGAGACCCAGTACTTC
TRBV2,TRBJ2-5,once,TRBD2,CASEGGGPETQYF,TGTGCCAGCGAAGGCGGGGGGCCGGAGACCCAGTACTTC
TRBV6-5,TRBJ1-2,.,.,CASSYSTEYYGYTF,TGTGCCAGCAGTTACTCTACGGAGTACTATGGCTACACCTTC
TRBV6-2/TRBV6-3,TRBJ2-2,.,TRBD2,CASSPIAGGFTGELFF,TGTGCCAGCAGTCCCATCGCGGGGGGATTCACCGGGGAGCTGTTTTTT
TRBV7-2,TRBJ2-7,.,.,CASSLNRDRTYEQYF,TGTGCCAGCAGCTTAAACCGGGATCGCACCTACGAGCAGTACTTC
TRBV18,TRBJ2-3,.,TRBD2,CASSPGLAGESDTQYF,TGTGCCAGCTCACCGGGACTAGCGGGAGAAAGTGATACGCAGTATTTT
TRBV28,TRBJ1-1,.,.,CASFMNTEAFF,TGTGCCAGCTTCATGAACACTGAAGCTTTCTTT
TRBV5-1,TRBJ2-2,few,TRBD2,CASRRPPRGGTGELFF,TGCGCCAGCAGACGACCGCCGCGGGGGGGCACCGGGGAGCTGTTTTTT
TRBV6-5,TRBJ1-1,few,.,CASRKPTGNTEAFF,TGTGCCAGCAGGAAACCGACAGGGAACACTGAAGCTTTCTTT
TRBV7-9,TRBJ1-1,few,.,CASSTAGRSDEAFF,TGTGCCAGCAGCACAGCAGGGAGGTCGGATGAAGCTTTCTTT
TRBV6-5,TRBJ2-5,.,.,CASSYSSLGGETQYF,TGTGCCAGCAGTTACTCGAGCCTCGGCGGAGAGACCCAGTACTTC
TRBV29-1,TRBJ2-1,.,TRBD2,CSGVTSGYNEQFF,TGCAGCGGTGTGACTAGCGGGTACAATGAGCAGTTCTTC
TRBV28,TRBJ2-3,.,.,CASSSTSGSTDTQYF,TGTGCCAGCAGCTCTACTTCCGGGAGCACAGATACGCAGTATTTT
TRBV5-8,TRBJ2-7,.,TRBD2,CASSSRGLAGNYEQYF,TGTGCCAGCAGTTCAAGAGGACTAGCGGGGAATTACGAGCAGTACTTC
TRBV20-1,TRBJ2-3,.,.,CSARADTQYF,TGCAGTGCTCGGGCAGATACGCAGTATTTT
TRBV28,TRBJ2-7,.,.,CASSLTVYEQYF,TGTGCCAGCAGTCTAACAGTTTACGAGCAGTACTTC
TRBV24-1,TRBJ2-3,.,TRBD2,CATSDLQGGEGDTQYF,TGTGCCACCAGTGATTTGCAAGGAGGGGAGGGAGATACGCAGTATTTT
TRBV5-4,TRBJ2-7,.,.,CASSFGGAYEQYF,TGTGCCAGCAGCTTTGGCGGAGCCTACGAGCAGTACTTC
TRBV29-1,TRBJ1-2,.,.,CSVWGGLGGYTF,TGCAGCGTTTGGGGGGGGCTCGGAGGCTACACCTTC
TRBV4-1,TRBJ1-6,.,.,CASSRELRGGSPLHF,TGCGCCAGCAGCCGAGAACTCAGGGGTGGTTCACCCCTCCACTTT
TRBV10-3,TRBJ2-2,.,TRBD1,CAISTPDREGTGELFF,TGTGCCATCAGCACTCCGGACAGGGAAGGCACCGGGGAGCTGTTTTTT
TRBV19,TRBJ1-2,.,.,CASSIDRGRNYGYTF,TGTGCCAGTAGTATAGATCGAGGCCGTAACTATGGCTACACCTTC
TRBV7-9,TRBJ2-7,.,.,CASSSETAGYYEQYF,TGTGCCAGCAGCTCCGAGACTGCGGGGTACTACGAGCAGTACTTC
TRBV6-5,TRBJ2-2,.,TRBD1,CASSQAGGRAGELFF,TGTGCCAGCAGTCAGGCAGGGGGCAGAGCCGGGGAGCTGTTTTTT
TRBV21-1,TRBJ1-6,.,.,CASRRQNYSSYNSPLHF,TGTGCCAGCAGACGACAGAATTATAGCTCCTATAATTCACCCCTCCACTTT
TRBV5-1,TRBJ2-6,.,TRBD1,CASSLVATGLPGANVLTF,TGCGCCAGCAGCTTGGTGGCGACAGGGTTGCCTGGGGCCAACGTCCTGACTTTC